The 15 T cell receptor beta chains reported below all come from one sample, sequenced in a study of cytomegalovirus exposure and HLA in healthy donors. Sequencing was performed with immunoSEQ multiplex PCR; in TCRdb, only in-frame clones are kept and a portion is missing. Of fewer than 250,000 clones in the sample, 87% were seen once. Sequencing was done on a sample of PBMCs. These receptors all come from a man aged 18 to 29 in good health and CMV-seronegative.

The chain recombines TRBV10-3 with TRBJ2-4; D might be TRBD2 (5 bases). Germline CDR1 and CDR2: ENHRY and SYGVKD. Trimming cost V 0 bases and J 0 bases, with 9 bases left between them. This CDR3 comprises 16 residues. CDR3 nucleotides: TGTGCCATCAGTGAGTCGGAGGCCCTAGCCAAAAACATTCAGTACTTC. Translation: CAISESEALAKNIQYF.

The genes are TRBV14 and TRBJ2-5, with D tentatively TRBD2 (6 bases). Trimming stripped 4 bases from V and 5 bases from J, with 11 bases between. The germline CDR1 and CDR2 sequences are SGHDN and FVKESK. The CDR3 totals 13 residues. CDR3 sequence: CASSRGTLETQYF. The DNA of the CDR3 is TGTGCCAGCAGCCGAGGGACTTTGGAGACCCAGTACTTC. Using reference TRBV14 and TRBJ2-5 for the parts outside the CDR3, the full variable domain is EAGVTQFPSHSVIEKGQTVTLRCDPISGHDNLYWYRRVMGKEIKFLLHFVKESKQDESGMPNNRFLAERTGGTYSTLKVQPAELEDSGVYFCASSRGTLETQYFGPGTRLLVL.

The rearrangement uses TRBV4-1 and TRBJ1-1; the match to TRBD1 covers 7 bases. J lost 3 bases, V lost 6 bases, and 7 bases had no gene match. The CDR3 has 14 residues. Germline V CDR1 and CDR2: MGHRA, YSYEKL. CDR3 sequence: CASRHRTGDTEAFF. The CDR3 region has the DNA TGCGCCAGCAGGCACCGGACAGGTGACACTGAAGCTTTCTTT.

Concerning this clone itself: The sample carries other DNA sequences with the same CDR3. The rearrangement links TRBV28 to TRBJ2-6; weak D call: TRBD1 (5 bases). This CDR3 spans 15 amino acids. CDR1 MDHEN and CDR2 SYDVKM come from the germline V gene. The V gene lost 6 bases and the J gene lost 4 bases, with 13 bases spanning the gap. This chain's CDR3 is CASSLTGAGANVLTF. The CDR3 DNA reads TGTGCCAGCAGCTTAACAGGTGCAGGGGCCAACGTCCTGACTTTC.

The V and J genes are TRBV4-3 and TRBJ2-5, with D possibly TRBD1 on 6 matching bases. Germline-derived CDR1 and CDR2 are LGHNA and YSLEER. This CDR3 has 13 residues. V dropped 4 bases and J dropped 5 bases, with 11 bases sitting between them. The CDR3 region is CASSPSRGETQYF. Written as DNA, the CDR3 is TGCGCCAGCAGCCCAAGCAGGGGTGAGACCCAGTACTTC.

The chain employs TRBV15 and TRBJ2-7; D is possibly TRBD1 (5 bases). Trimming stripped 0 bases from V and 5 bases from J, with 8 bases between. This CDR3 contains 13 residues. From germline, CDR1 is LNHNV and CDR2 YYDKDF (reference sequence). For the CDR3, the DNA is TGTGCCACCAGCAGAGAGGCCAGGGACGAGCAGTACTTC. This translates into CATSREARDEQYF.

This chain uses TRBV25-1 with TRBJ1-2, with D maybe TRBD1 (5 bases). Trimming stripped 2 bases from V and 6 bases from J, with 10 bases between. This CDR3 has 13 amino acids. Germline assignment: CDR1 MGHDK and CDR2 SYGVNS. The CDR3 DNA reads TGTGCCAGCAGTGAAGGACAAACTCATGGCTACACCTTC. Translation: CASSEGQTHGYTF.

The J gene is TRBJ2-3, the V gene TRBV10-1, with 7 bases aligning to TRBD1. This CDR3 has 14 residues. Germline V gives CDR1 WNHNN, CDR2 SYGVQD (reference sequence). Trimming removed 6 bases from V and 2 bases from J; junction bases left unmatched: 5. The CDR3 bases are TGCGCCAGCAGGAGGGACAGAAACACAGATACGCAGTATTTT. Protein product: CASRRDRNTDTQYF.

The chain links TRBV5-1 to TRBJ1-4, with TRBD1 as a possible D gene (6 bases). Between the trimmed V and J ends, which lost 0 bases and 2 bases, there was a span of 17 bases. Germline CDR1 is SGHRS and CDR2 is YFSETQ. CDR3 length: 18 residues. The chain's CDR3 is CASSLVGTLGQTNEKLFF. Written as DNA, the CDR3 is TGCGCCAGCAGCTTGGTAGGCACCTTAGGACAGACTAATGAAAAACTGTTTTTT. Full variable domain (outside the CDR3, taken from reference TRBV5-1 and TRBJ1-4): KAGVTQTPRYLIKTRGQQVTLSCSPISGHRSVSWYQQTPGQGLQFLFEYFSETQRNKGNFPGRFSGRQFSNSRSEMNVSTLELGDSALYLCASSLVGTLGQTNEKLFFGSGTQLSVL.

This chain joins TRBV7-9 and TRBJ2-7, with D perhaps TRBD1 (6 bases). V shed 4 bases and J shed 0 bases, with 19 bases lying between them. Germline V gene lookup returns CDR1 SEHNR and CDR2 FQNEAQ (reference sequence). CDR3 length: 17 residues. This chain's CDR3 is CASSSQLGGLSSYEQYF. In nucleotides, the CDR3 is TGTGCCAGCAGCTCACAGTTAGGGGGTTTGAGCTCCTACGAGCAGTACTTC.

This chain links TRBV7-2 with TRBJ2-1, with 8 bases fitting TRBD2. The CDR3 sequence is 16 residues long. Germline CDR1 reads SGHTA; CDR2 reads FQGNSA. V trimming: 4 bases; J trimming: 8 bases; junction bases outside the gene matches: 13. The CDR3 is CASSSRGGDTHHEQFF. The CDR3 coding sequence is TGTGCCAGCAGCTCCCGGGGGGGGGACACCCACCATGAGCAGTTCTTC.

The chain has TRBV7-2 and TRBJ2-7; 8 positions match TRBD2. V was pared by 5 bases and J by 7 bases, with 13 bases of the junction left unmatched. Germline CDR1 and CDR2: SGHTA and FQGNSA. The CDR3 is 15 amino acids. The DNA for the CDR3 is TGTGCCAGCAGCCCAGCTCCGGGGGGGCCCTGGGAGCAGTACTTC. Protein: CASSPAPGGPWEQYF.

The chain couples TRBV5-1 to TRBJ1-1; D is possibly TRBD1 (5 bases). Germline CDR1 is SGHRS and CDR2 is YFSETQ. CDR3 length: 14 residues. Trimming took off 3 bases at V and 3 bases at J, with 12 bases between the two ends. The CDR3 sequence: CASSYEGRDTEAFF. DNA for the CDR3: TGCGCCAGCAGCTATGAGGGGAGGGACACTGAAGCTTTCTTT.

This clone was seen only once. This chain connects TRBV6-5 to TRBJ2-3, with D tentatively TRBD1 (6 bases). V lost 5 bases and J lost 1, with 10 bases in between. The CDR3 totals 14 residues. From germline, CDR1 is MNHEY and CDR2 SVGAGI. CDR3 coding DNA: TGTGCCAGCAGTATGGGACACCGCACAGATACGCAGTATTTT. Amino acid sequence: CASSMGHRTDTQYF.

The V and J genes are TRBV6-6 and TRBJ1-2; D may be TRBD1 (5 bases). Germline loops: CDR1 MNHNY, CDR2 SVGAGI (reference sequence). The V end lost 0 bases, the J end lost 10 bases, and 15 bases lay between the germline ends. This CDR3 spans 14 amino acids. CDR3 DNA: TGTGCCAGCAGTTACTCGGGGGGGGTAGAGTCCTACACCTTC. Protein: CASSYSGGVESYTF.